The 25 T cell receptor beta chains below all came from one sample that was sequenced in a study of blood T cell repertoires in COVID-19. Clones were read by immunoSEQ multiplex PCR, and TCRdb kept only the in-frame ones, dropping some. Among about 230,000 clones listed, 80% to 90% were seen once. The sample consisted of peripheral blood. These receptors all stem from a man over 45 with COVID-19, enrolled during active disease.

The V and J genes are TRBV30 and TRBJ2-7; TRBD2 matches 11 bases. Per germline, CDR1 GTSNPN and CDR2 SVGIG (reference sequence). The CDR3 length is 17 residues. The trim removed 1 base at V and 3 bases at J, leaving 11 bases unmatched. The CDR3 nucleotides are TGTGCCTGGAGTGGCCCAGGGCTAGCGGGAGGTGTCTACGAGCAGTACTTC. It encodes CAWSGPGLAGGVYEQYF.

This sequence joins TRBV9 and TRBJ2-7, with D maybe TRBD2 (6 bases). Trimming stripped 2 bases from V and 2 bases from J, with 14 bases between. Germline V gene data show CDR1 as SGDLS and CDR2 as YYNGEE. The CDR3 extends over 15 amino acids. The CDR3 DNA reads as TGTGCCAGCAGCGTGGCTAGCGCATACACCTACGAGCAGTACTTC. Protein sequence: CASSVASAYTYEQYF.

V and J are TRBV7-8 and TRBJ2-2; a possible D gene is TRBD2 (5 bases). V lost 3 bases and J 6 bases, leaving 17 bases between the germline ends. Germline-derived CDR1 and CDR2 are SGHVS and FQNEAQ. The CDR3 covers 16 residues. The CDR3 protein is CASSFGVGVRSGELFF. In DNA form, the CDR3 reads TGTGCCAGCAGCTTTGGGGTCGGGGTTCGTTCCGGGGAGCTGTTTTTT.

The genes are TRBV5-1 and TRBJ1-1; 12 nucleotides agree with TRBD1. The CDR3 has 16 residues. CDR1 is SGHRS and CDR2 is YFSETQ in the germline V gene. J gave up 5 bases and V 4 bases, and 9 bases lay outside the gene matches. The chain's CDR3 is CASSPGTGGGWTEAFF. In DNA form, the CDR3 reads TGCGCCAGCAGCCCCGGGACAGGGGGCGGTTGGACTGAAGCTTTCTTT. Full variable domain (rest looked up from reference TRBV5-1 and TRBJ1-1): KAGVTQTPRYLIKTRGQQVTLSCSPISGHRSVSWYQQTPGQGLQFLFEYFSETQRNKGNFPGRFSGRQFSNSRSEMNVSTLELGDSALYLCASSPGTGGGWTEAFFGQGTRLTVV.

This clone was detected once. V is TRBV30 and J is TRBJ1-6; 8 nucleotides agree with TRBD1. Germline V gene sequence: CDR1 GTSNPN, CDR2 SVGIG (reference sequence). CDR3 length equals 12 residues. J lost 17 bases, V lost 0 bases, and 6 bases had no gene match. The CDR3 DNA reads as TGTGCCTGGAGTGTAACAGGGGGATCAGTCCACTTT. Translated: CAWSVTGGSVHF.

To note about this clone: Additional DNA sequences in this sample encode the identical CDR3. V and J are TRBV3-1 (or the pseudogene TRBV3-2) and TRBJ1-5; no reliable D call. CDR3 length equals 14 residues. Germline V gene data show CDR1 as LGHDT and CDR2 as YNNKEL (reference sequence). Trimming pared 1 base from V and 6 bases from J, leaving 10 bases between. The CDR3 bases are TGTGCCAGCAGCCAAGGTCGGGGAAGTCAGCCCCAGCATTTT. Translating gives CASSQGRGSQPQHF.

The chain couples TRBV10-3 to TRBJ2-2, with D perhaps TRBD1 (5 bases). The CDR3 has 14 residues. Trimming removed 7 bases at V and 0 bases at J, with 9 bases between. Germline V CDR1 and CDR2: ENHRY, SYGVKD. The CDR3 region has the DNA TGTGCCATCAATACAGGTGCGAACACCGGGGAGCTGTTTTTT. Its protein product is CAINTGANTGELFF.

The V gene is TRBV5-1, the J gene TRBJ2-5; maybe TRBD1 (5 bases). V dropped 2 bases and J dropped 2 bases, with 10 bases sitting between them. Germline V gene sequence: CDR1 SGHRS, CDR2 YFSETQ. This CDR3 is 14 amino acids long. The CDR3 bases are TGCGCCAGCAGCTTCCAGGGCCTACAAGAGACCCAGTACTTC. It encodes CASSFQGLQETQYF.

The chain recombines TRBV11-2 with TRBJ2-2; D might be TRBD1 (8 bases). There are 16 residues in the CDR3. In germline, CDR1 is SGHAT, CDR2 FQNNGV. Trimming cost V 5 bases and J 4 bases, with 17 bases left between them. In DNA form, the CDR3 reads TGTGCCAGCAGCGGACGACAGGGGAGGGTCACCGGGGAGCTGTTTTTT. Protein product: CASSGRQGRVTGELFF.

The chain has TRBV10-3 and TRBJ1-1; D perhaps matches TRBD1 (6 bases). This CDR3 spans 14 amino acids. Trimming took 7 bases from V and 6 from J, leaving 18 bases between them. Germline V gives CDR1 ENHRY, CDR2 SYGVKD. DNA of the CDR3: TGTGCCATCAAAATTGGGGGGGCGGTGGCTGAAGCTTTCTTT. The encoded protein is CAIKIGGAVAEAFF.

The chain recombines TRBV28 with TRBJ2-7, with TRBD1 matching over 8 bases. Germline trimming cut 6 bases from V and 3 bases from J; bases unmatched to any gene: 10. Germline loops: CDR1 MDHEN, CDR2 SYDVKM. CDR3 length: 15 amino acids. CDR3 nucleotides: TGTGCCAGCAGCTCGACAGGGGAAGGCGGCTACGAGCAGTACTTC. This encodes CASSSTGEGGYEQYF.

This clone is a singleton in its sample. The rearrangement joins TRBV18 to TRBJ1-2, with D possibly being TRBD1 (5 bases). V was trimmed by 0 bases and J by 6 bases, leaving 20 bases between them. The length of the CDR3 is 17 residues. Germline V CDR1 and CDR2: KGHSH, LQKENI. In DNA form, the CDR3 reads TGTGCCAGCTCACCACCACTTTGGGACTCCTCGGCCAATGGCTACACCTTC. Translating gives CASSPPLWDSSANGYTF.

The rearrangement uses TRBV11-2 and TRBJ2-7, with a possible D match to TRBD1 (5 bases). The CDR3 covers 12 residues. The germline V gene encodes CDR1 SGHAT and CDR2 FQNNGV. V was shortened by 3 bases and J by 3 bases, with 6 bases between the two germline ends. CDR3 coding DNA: TGTGCCAGCAGCTTGCAGGGCTACGAGCAGTACTTC. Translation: CASSLQGYEQYF. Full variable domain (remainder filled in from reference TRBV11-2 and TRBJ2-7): EAGVAQSPRYKIIEKRQSVAFWCNPISGHATLYWYQQILGQGPKLLIQFQNNGVVDDSQLPKDRFSAERLKGVDSTLKIQPAKLEDSAVYLCASSLQGYEQYFGPGTRLTVT.

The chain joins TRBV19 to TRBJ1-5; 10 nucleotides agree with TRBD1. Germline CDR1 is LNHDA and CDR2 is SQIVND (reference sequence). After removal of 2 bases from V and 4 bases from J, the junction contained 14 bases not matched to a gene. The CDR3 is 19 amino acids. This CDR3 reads CASSIPSGQGLRGNQPQHF. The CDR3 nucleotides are TGTGCCAGTAGTATACCTTCGGGACAGGGGCTCCGTGGGAATCAGCCCCAGCATTTT. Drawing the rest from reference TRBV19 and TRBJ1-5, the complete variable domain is DGGITQSPKYLFRKEGQNVTLSCEQNLNHDAMYWYRQDPGQGLRLIYYSQIVNDFQKGDIAEGYSVSREKKESFPLTVTSAQKNPTAFYLCASSIPSGQGLRGNQPQHFGDGTRLSIL.

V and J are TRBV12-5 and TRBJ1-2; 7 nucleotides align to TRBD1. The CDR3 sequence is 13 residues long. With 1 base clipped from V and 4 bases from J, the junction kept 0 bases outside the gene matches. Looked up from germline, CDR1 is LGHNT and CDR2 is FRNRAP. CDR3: CASGLGQGYGYTF. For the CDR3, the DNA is TGTGCTAGTGGTTTGGGACAGGGCTATGGCTACACCTTC.

The CDR3 here is CASNPGQGAGYTF. The CDR3 coding sequence is TGTGCCAGCAATCCGGGACAGGGGGCCGGCTACACCTTC. The chain has TRBV25-1 and TRBJ1-2; TRBD1 matches at 12 bases. The V and J ends lost 7 bases and 8 bases, in that order; junction bases with no gene match: 5. This CDR3 is 13 amino acids long. Germline-derived CDR1 and CDR2 are MGHDK and SYGVNS.

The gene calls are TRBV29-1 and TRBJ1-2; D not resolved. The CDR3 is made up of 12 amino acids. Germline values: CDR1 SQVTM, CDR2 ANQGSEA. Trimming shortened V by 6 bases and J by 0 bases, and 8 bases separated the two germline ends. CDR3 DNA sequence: TGCAGCGTCGCCGGGACTAACTATGGCTACACCTTC. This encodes CSVAGTNYGYTF. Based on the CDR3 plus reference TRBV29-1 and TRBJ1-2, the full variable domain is SAVISQKPSRDICQRGTSLTIQCQVDSQVTMMFWYRQQPGQSLTLIATANQGSEATYESGFVIDKFPISRPNLTFSTLTVSNMSPEDSSIYLCSVAGTNYGYTFGSGTRLTVV.

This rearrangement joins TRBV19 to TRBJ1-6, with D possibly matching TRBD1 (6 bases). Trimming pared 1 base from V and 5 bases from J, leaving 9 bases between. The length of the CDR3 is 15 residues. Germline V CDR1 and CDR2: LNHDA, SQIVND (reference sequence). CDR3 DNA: TGTGCCAGTAGTATAGTGCGGACAGATAATTCACCCCTCCACTTT. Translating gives CASSIVRTDNSPLHF.

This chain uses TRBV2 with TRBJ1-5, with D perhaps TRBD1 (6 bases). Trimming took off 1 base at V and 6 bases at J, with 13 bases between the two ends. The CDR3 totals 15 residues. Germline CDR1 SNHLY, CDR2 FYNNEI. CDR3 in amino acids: CASSEGPQGGQPQHF. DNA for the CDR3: TGTGCCAGCAGTGAAGGTCCACAGGGCGGTCAGCCCCAGCATTTT.

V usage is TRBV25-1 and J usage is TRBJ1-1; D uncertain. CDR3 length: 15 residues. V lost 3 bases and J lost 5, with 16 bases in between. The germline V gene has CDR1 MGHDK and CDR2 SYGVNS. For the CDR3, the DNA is TGTGCCAGCAGTGACCGTCTGACGGGCGGGACTGAAGCTTTCTTT. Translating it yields CASSDRLTGGTEAFF.

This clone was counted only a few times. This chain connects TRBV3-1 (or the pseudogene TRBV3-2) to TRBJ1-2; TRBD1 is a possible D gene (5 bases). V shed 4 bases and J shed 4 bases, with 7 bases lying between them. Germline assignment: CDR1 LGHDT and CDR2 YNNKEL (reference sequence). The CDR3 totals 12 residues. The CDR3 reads CASSLGAYGYTF. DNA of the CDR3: TGTGCCAGCAGCCTAGGGGCCTATGGCTACACCTTC.

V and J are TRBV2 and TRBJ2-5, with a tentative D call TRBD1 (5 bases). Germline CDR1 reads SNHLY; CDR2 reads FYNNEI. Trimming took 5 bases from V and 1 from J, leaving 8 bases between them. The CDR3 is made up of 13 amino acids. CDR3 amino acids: CASSPDSQETQYF. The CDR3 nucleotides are TGTGCCAGCAGTCCCGACAGCCAAGAGACCCAGTACTTC.

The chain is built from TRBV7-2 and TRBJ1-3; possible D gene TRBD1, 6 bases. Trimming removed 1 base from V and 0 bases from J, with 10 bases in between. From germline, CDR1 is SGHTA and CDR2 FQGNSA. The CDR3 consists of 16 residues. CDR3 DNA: TGTGCCAGCAGCTTAGGACAGGTCATCTCTGGAAACACCATATATTTT. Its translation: CASSLGQVISGNTIYF.

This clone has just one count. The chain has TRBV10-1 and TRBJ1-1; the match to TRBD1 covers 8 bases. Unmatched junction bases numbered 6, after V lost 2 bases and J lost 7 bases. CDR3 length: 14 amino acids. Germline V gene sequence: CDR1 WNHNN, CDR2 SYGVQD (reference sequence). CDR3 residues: CASSEGQGSGEAFF. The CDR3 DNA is TGCGCCAGCAGTGAGGGACAGGGATCGGGTGAAGCTTTCTTT.

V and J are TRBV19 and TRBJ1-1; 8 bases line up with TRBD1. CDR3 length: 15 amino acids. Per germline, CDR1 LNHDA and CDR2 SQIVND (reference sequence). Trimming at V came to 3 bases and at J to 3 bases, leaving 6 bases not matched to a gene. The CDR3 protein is CASSITGGGDTEAFF. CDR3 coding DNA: TGTGCCAGTAGTATCACAGGGGGAGGGGACACTGAAGCTTTCTTT.